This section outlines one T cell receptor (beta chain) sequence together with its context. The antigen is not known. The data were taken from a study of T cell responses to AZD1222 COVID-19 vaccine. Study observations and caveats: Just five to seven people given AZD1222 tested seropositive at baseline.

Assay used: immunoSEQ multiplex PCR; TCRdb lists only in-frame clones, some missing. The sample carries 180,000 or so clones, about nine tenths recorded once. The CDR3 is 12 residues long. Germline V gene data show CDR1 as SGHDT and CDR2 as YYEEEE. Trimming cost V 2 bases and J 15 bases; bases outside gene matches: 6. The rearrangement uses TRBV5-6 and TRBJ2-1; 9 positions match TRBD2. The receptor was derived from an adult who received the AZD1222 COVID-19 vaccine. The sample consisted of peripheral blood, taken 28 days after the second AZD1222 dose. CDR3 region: CASSFSSGARFF. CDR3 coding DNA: TGTGCCAGCAGCTTCTCTAGCGGGGCTCGGTTCTTC. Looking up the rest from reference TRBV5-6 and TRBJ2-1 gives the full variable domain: DAGVTQSPTHLIKTRGQQVTLRCSPKSGHDTVSWYQQALGQGPQFIFQYYEEEERQRGNFPDRFSGHQFPNYSSELNVNALLLGDSALYLCASSFSSGARFFGPGTRLTVL.